Each of the 15 T cell receptor beta chains below was sequenced from the same sample in a study of cytomegalovirus exposure and HLA in healthy donors. 13 Jbeta primers and 60 Vbeta primers were used for the PCR. TCRdb's table, derived via immunoSEQ multiplex PCR, lists solely in-frame clones and lacks some. The sample lists 85,000 to 130,000 clones, 70% to 80% occurring once. Material: PBMCs. The receptors originated from a female donor in good health and CMV-seropositive.

This clone was counted a few times. This chain connects TRBV4-2 to TRBJ1-4, with 9 bases identical to TRBD1. Trimming cost V 3 bases and J 6 bases; bases outside gene matches: 8. There are 16 residues in the CDR3. Germline CDR1 and CDR2: LGHNA and YNFKEQ. CDR3 region: CASSQGSGDRDEKLFF. The CDR3 DNA reads TGTGCCAGCAGCCAGGGCTCCGGGGACAGGGATGAAAAACTGTTTTTT.

The rearrangement joins TRBV6-5 to TRBJ1-2; 7 positions agree with TRBD1. Germline lookup yields CDR1 MNHEY and CDR2 SVGAGI. Losses at the gene ends were 8 bases for V and 7 bases for J; bases not matched to a gene: 16. This CDR3 comprises 15 residues. The CDR3 region is CASSSPRQGDGGYTF. In DNA, the CDR3 is TGTGCCAGCTCGTCCCCGAGGCAGGGGGATGGTGGCTACACCTTC.

The V and J genes are TRBV6-6 and TRBJ1-2, with D possibly TRBD1 on 6 matching bases. Germline V gives CDR1 MNHNY, CDR2 SVGAGI (reference sequence). The CDR3 has 16 residues. Between the trimmed V and J ends, which lost 5 bases and 4 bases, there was a span of 20 bases. The CDR3 reads CASSTNLRGGSYGYTF. The CDR3 region has the DNA TGTGCCAGCAGTACCAATCTTAGGGGGGGCTCCTATGGCTACACCTTC.

This clone was recorded a few times. V and J are TRBV7-2 and TRBJ1-3; unclear D gene. The CDR3 spans 12 residues. Trimming removed 2 bases at V and 4 bases at J, with 3 bases between. CDR1 and CDR2 from the germline V gene are SGHTA and FQGNSA. The CDR3 here is CASSLQGNTIYF. The CDR3 nucleotides read TGTGCCAGCAGCTTACAGGGAAACACCATATATTTT.

The chain recombines TRBV30 with TRBJ1-4; TRBD1 agrees at 7 bases. V lost 5 bases, J lost 4 bases, and 10 bases stayed unmatched. The CDR3 has 15 amino acids. CDR1 is GTSNPN, CDR2 SVGIG, per germline (reference sequence). CDR3 in amino acids: CAWGGTAFFNEKLFF. The CDR3 DNA follows: TGTGCCTGGGGTGGGACAGCGTTCTTTAATGAAAAACTGTTTTTT.

V usage is TRBV27 and J usage is TRBJ2-7, with 8 bases matching TRBD1. CDR3 length equals 14 residues. The V gene's germline CDR1 is MNHEY and CDR2 SMNVEV (reference sequence). V gave up 6 bases and J gave up 5 bases; unmatched junction bases: 9. DNA of the CDR3: TGTGCCAGCAGACCGCCCGGGACAGGTCACGAGCAGTACTTC. Its protein product is CASRPPGTGHEQYF.

J is TRBJ2-3 and V is TRBV19; D call uncertain. Trimming left V 5 bases short and J 6 bases short, with 15 bases between. CDR3 size: 14 residues. CDR1 and CDR2 from the germline V gene are LNHDA and SQIVND (reference sequence). The CDR3 DNA is TGTGCCAGTAGTCCGAATTGGCCCTTCGATACGCAGTATTTT. Translating it yields CASSPNWPFDTQYF. The variable domain in full, completed from reference TRBV19 and TRBJ2-3, reads DGGITQSPKYLFRKEGQNVTLSCEQNLNHDAMYWYRQDPGQGLRLIYYSQIVNDFQKGDIAEGYSVSREKKESFPLTVTSAQKNPTAFYLCASSPNWPFDTQYFGPGTRLTVL.

V is TRBV6-1 and J is TRBJ2-3; 9 bases map to TRBD1. Trimming took 0 bases from V and 3 from J; bases not matched to a gene: 4. This CDR3 is 16 amino acids long. CDR1 and CDR2 (germline): MNHNS, SASEGT. The CDR3 region is CASSEAPGQGTDTQYF. CDR3 sequence (DNA): TGTGCCAGCAGTGAAGCCCCGGGACAGGGTACAGATACGCAGTATTTT.

This clone was found a few times. The V and J genes are TRBV29-1 and TRBJ2-1, with a weak D call TRBD1 (5 bases). With 2 bases removed from V and 7 bases from J, the gap between germline ends came to 9 bases. The CDR3 runs to 12 residues. Germline loops: CDR1 SQVTM, CDR2 ANQGSEA. The CDR3 nucleotides are TGCAGCGTTGAAAAGGACATTAATGAGCAGTTCTTC. Translation: CSVEKDINEQFF.

CDR3 region: CAISTSGGAYEQYF. Here the CDR3 DNA reads TGTGCCATCAGCACTAGCGGGGGGGCCTACGAGCAGTACTTC. The chain joins TRBV10-3 to TRBJ2-7; TRBD2 aligns across 13 bases. CDR1 and CDR2 (germline): ENHRY, SYGVKD. This CDR3 spans 14 amino acids. V was clipped by 6 bases and J by 2 bases; unmatched bases: 1.

The rearrangement links TRBV5-6 to TRBJ2-3; 8 positions match TRBD2. This CDR3 is 13 amino acids long. Germline V gene sequence: CDR1 SGHDT, CDR2 YYEEEE. After removal of 0 bases from V and 6 bases from J, the junction contained 0 bases not matched to a gene. In DNA form, the CDR3 reads TGTGCCAGCAGCTTGGTAGCGGGGGATACGCAGTATTTT. Protein: CASSLVAGDTQYF.

The V call is TRBV4-3, the J call TRBJ2-7, with 7 bases that match TRBD1. J lost 2 bases, V lost 5 bases, and 6 bases had no gene match. The CDR3 covers 14 residues. Germline loops: CDR1 LGHNA, CDR2 YSLEER. For the CDR3, the DNA is TGCGCCAGCAGCACCCGGACAGGAGCCTACGAGCAGTACTTC. This encodes CASSTRTGAYEQYF.

The rearrangement links TRBV19 to TRBJ1-5; 8 positions match TRBD1. This CDR3 is 12 amino acids long. The trim removed 9 bases at V and 6 bases at J, leaving 4 bases unmatched. Germline V CDR1 and CDR2: LNHDA, SQIVND (reference sequence). CDR3 DNA sequence: TGTGCCAGCCGAACAGGGGGTCAGCCCCAGCATTTT. Translation: CASRTGGQPQHF. The whole variable domain, remainder taken from reference TRBV19 and TRBJ1-5, is DGGITQSPKYLFRKEGQNVTLSCEQNLNHDAMYWYRQDPGQGLRLIYYSQIVNDFQKGDIAEGYSVSREKKESFPLTVTSAQKNPTAFYLCASRTGGQPQHFGDGTRLSIL.

This chain uses TRBV10-2 with TRBJ1-3; no clear D. The CDR3 runs to 13 residues. In germline, CDR1 is WSHSY, CDR2 SAAADI. Trimming took off 3 bases at V and 4 bases at J, with 7 bases between the two ends. The CDR3 sequence is CASSDPTGNTIYF. For the CDR3, the DNA is TGCGCCAGCAGTGACCCGACAGGAAACACCATATATTTT.

About this clone itself: No conserved phenylalanine or tryptophan ends this CDR3, so it is likely a read error. Because the CDR3's place on the DNA is in doubt, the DNA is left out and the CDR3 is given as listed by TCRdb. The V and J genes are TRBV18 and TRBJ2-3; the table names TRBD2, a call not compared with the DNA. From its first to its last residue, the CDR3 has 8 amino acids. Germline V gene data show CDR1 as KGHSH and CDR2 as LQKENI. The CDR3 reads CASPSLAL.